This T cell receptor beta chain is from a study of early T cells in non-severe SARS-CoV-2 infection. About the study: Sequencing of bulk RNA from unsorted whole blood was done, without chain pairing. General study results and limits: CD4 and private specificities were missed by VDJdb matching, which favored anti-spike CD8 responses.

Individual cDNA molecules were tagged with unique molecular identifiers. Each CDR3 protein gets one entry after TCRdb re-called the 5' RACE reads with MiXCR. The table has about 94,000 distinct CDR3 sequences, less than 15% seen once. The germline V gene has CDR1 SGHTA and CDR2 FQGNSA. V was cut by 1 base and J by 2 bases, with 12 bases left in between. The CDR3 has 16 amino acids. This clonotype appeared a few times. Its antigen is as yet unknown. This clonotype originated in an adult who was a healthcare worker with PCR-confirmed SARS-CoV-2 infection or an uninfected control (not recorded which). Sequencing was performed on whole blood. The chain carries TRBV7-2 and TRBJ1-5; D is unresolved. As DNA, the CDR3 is TGTGCCAGCAGCTTAGTAGCCGGGGTTGGCAATCAGCCCCAGCATTTT. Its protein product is CASSLVAGVGNQPQHF.